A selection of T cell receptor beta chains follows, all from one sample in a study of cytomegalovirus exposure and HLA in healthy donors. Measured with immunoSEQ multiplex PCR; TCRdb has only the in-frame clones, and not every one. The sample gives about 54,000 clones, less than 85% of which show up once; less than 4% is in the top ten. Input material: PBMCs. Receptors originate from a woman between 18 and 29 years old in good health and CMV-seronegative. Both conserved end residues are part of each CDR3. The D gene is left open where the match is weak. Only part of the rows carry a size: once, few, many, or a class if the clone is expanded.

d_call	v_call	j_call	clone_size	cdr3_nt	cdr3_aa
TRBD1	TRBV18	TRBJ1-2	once	TGTGCCAGCTCACCACTTACAGGGGACCGTGGCTACACCTTC	CASSPLTGDRGYTF
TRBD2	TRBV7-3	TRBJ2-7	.	TGTGCCAGCAGCTTAGAGGTAGCGGGAGGTCAGAACGAGCAGTACTTC	CASSLEVAGGQNEQYF
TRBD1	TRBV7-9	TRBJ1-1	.	TGTGCCAGCAGCAATACGGCAGCGCAGGGGGCGCGTGTCACTGAAGCTTTCTTT	CASSNTAAQGARVTEAFF
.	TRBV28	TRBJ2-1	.	TGTGCCAGCAGTCGTTACAATGAGCAGTTCTTC	CASSRYNEQFF
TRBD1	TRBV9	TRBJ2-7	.	TGTGCCAGCAGCGCCACTGACAGGGGGCTGGGGGAGCAGTACTTC	CASSATDRGLGEQYF
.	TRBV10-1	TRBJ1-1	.	TGCGCCTCATCAGGGGTGAACACTGAAGCTTTCTTT	CASSGVNTEAFF
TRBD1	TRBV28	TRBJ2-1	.	TGTGCCAGCACCTTACAGGGGGGCTACAATGAGCAGTTCTTC	CASTLQGGYNEQFF
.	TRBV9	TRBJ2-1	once	TGTGCCAGCAGCGCGCGGGACCGCTCCTACAATGAGCAGTTCTTC	CASSARDRSYNEQFF
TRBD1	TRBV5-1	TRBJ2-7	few	TGCGCCAGCAGCTGGGAGGCGCCGGGACAGGGGTGGAACGAGCAGTACTTC	CASSWEAPGQGWNEQYF
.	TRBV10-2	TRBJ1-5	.	TGCGCCAGCAGTGGGGGGGGGCCCCAGCATTTT	CASSGGGPQHF
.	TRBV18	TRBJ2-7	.	TGTGCCAGCTCACCTCCCGAGCACGAGCAGTACTTC	CASSPPEHEQYF
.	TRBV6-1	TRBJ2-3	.	TGTGCCAGCAACACCCTTGCCACAGATACGCAGTATTTT	CASNTLATDTQYF
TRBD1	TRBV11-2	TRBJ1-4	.	TGTGCCAGCAGCCCCAGGACAGGTCCTAATGAAAAACTGTTTTTT	CASSPRTGPNEKLFF
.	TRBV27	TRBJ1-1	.	TGTGCCAGCAGTTTAGGTCTCCCGGGTGAAGCTTTCTTT	CASSLGLPGEAFF
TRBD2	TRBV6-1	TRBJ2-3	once	TGTGCCAGCAGTGCAGTAGGACTAGCGGTAACAGATACGCAGTATTTT	CASSAVGLAVTDTQYF
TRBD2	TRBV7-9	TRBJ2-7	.	TGTGCCAGCAGCTTATTCGTGGTCGAGCGGGAGGAGCAGTACTTC	CASSLFVVEREEQYF
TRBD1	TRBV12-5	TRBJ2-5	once	TGTGCTAGTGGCCTCGGGACAGGGGGCATACAAGAGACCCAGTACTTC	CASGLGTGGIQETQYF
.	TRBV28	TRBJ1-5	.	TGTGCCAGCACCGAGTGGGGGGTCGGGGGGGGTAGCAACAATCAGCCCCAGCATTTT	CASTEWGVGGGSNNQPQHF
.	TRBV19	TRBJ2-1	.	TGTGCCAGTAGTCCCCGTGTGGGCGCGGGCCTCCACAATGAGCAGTTCTTC	CASSPRVGAGLHNEQFF
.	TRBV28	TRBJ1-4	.	TGTGCCAGCAGTGGGTTTTTTACACCGGAGGTACCTAATGAAAAACTGTTTTTT	CASSGFFTPEVPNEKLFF
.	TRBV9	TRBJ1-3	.	TGTGCCAGCACCTCAGCGGCAGAAGGGAACACCATATATTTT	CASTSAAEGNTIYF
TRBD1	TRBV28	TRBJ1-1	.	TGTGCCAGCAGCCACGGACAGGGTCCTGAAGCTTTCTTT	CASSHGQGPEAFF
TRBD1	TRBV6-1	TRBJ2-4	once	TGTGCCAGCACCCTCACGGGACAGGGGGTAAACATTCAGTACTTC	CASTLTGQGVNIQYF
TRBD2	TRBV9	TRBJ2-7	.	TGTGCCAGCAGCGTAGGGGGCTTAGCGGGAGTCTACGAGCAGTACTTC	CASSVGGLAGVYEQYF
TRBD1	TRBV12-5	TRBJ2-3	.	TGTGCTAGTGGTTTGGTCCCCGGGACAGAAAGCACAGATACGCAGTATTTT	CASGLVPGTESTDTQYF
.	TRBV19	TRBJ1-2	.	TGTGCCAGTAGCTCGTTACCCTATGACTATGGCTACACCTTC	CASSSLPYDYGYTF
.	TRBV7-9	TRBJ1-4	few	TGTGCCAGCAGCCCCGTGGGGGGGAACGACGAAAAACTGTTTTTT	CASSPVGGNDEKLFF
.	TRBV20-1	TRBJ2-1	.	TGCAGTGCTTTCCAATACAATGAGCAGTTCTTC	CSAFQYNEQFF
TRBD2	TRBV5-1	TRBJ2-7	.	TGCGCCAGCAGCTTGGCGCTAGCGGGAAATGGACTCGACGAGCAGTACTTC	CASSLALAGNGLDEQYF
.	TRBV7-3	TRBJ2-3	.	TGTGCCAGCAGCCCAAGGGACATTAGCGCGCAGTATTTT	CASSPRDISAQYF
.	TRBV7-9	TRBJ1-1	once	TGTGCCAGCAGCTCCCTAAGGACAACGAAGGACACTGAAGCTTTCTTT	CASSSLRTTKDTEAFF
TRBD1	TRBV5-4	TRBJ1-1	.	TGTGCCAGCAGCTTGGGACAGGGGAGTGAAGCTTTCTTT	CASSLGQGSEAFF
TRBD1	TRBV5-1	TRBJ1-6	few	TGCGCCAGCAGGAGCGGAGGACAGGCCTCGAATTCACCCCTCCACTTT	CASRSGGQASNSPLHF
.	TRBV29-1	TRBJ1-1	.	TGCAGCGTTGCAGCGGGAATGAACACTGAAGCTTTCTTT	CSVAAGMNTEAFF
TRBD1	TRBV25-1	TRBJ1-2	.	TGTGCCAGCAGTGTTGGGACAGGGGCGGGCTACACCTTC	CASSVGTGAGYTF
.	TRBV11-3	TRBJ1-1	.	TGTGCCAGCAGCGTTCCGACAGGACCGAACACTGAAGCTTTCTTT	CASSVPTGPNTEAFF
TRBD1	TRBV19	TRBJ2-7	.	TGTGCCAGTAGTACAATCGGGACAGGGTATAACGAGCAGTACTTC	CASSTIGTGYNEQYF
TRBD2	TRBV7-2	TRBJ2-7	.	TGTGCCAGCAGCCTGGAGACTAGCCTCTTTACCTACGAGCAGTACTTC	CASSLETSLFTYEQYF
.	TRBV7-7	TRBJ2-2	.	TGTGCCAGCAGCTTATCCTCCGGGGAGCTGTTTTTT	CASSLSSGELFF
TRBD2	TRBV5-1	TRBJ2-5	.	TGCGCCAGCAGCCCCGCTAGCGGGATCGAGACCCAGTACTTC	CASSPASGIETQYF